These T cell receptor beta chains were read from a single sample in a study of OX40 agonist ivuxolimab in advanced cancers. Using immunoSEQ multiplex PCR, the repertoire was profiled, and TCRdb retains in-frame clones only, with some absent. The data hold about 94,000 clones, with around 90% observed a single time. This material consisted of CD4+ or CD8+ T cells sorted from blood, taken in a trial of the OX40 agonist ivuxolimab. All receptors derive from an adult with an advanced solid tumor such as melanoma, head and neck, liver or kidney cancer. Both conserved end residues are part of each CDR3. D genes are given only for firm matches. A clone size is listed for some rows: how often the clone was seen (once, few, many), or a class if it is expanded.

abundance | j_gene | v_gene | d_gene | CDR3aa | CDR3nt
. | TRBJ2-3 | TRBV9 | . | CASSAGPRTSTDTQYF | TGTGCCAGCAGCGCGGGACCACGAACCAGCACAGATACGCAGTATTTT
. | TRBJ2-1 | TRBV11-2 | . | CASTLGVYNEQFF | TGTGCCAGCACCCTCGGGGTCTACAATGAGCAGTTCTTC
. | TRBJ1-1 | TRBV2 | . | CARTPPLGTEAFF | TGTGCCAGAACACCTCCTCTGGGGACTGAAGCTTTCTTT
. | TRBJ2-3 | TRBV11-2 | TRBD2 | CASSTLAGPITDTQYF | TGTGCCAGCAGCACCCTAGCGGGACCAATCACAGATACGCAGTATTTT
. | TRBJ2-1 | TRBV4-3 | . | CASSQVAAAEQFF | TGCGCCAGCAGCCAAGTTGCAGCGGCTGAGCAGTTCTTC
. | TRBJ1-2 | TRBV27 | . | CASSLGMGLNYGYTF | TGTGCCAGCAGTTTAGGGATGGGGCTGAACTATGGCTACACCTTC
. | TRBJ2-6 | TRBV25-1 | . | CAIDSGANVLTF | TGTGCCATCGATTCTGGGGCCAACGTCCTGACTTTC
once | TRBJ2-2 | TRBV5-1 | . | CASSLKPIGPNTGELFF | TGCGCCAGCAGCTTGAAACCGATCGGCCCGAACACCGGGGAGCTGTTTTTT
. | TRBJ2-1 | TRBV9 | TRBD2 | CASSVGGLNEQFF | TGTGCCAGCAGCGTGGGAGGGTTGAATGAGCAGTTCTTC
. | TRBJ1-5 | TRBV9 | . | CASSPTGSPDQPQHF | TGTGCCAGCAGCCCGACAGGATCTCCGGATCAGCCCCAGCATTTT
. | TRBJ2-4 | TRBV28 | TRBD1 | CASSQDRGGSLAKNIQYF | TGTGCCAGCAGCCAAGACAGGGGAGGAAGCCTAGCCAAAAACATTCAGTACTTC
. | TRBJ2-7 | TRBV6-5 | . | CASSYSPIGYEQYF | TGTGCCAGCAGTTACTCCCCCATCGGCTACGAGCAGTACTTC
. | TRBJ2-2 | TRBV30 | . | CAWTVAGELFF | TGTGCCTGGACGGTGGCCGGGGAGCTGTTTTTT
. | TRBJ1-1 | TRBV13 | . | CASSLGRDTEAFF | TGTGCCAGCAGCTTGGGGAGGGACACTGAAGCTTTCTTT
. | TRBJ2-7 | TRBV5-6 | . | CASSLRYAPIYEQYF | TGTGCCAGCAGCTTGAGATACGCTCCTATCTACGAGCAGTACTTC
. | TRBJ2-2 | TRBV27 | TRBD1 | CASGAGTANTGELFF | TGTGCCAGCGGGGCTGGGACAGCGAACACCGGGGAGCTGTTTTTT
. | TRBJ2-1 | TRBV6-4 | TRBD2 | CASSDGSGGAAEQFF | TGTGCCAGCAGTGACGGTAGCGGGGGGGCCGCTGAGCAGTTCTTC
. | TRBJ1-2 | TRBV19 | . | CASSIWQNYGYTF | TGTGCCAGTAGTATCTGGCAGAACTATGGCTACACCTTC
. | TRBJ1-1 | TRBV13 | . | CASEIRAVNTEAFF | TGTGCCAGCGAAATCCGGGCGGTGAACACTGAAGCTTTCTTT
. | TRBJ2-7 | TRBV7-9 | . | CASSPGAWEQYF | TGTGCCAGCAGCCCAGGCGCGTGGGAGCAGTACTTC